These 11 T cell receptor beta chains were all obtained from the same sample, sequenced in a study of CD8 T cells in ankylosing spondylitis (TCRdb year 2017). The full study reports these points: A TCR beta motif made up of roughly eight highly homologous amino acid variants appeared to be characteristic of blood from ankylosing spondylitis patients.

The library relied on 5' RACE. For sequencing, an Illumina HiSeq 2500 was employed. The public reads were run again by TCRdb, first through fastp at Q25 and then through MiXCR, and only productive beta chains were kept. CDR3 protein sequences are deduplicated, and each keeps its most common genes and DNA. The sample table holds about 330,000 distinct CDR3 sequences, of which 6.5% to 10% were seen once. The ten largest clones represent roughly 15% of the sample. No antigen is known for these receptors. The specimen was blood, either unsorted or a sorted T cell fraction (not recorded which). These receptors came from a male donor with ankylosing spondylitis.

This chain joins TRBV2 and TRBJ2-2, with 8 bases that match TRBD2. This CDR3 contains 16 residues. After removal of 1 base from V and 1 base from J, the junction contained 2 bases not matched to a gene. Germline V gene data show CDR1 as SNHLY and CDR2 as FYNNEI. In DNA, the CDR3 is TGTGCCAGCAGTGAAGAGCTAGCGGGGAACACCGGGGAGCTGTTTTTT. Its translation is CASSEELAGNTGELFF.

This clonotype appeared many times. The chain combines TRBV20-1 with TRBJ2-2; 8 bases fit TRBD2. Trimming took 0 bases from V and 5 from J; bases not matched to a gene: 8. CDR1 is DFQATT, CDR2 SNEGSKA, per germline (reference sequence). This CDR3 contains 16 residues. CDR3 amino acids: CSARDDGRDITGELFF. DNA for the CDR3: TGCAGTGCTAGAGATGACGGGAGGGATATTACCGGGGAGCTGTTTTTT.

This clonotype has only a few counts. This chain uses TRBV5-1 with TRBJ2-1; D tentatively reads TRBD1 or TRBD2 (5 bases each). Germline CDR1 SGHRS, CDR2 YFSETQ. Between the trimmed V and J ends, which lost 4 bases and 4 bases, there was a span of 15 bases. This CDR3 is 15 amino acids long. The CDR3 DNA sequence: TGCGCCAGCAGCCTCTCCGGGACCGAATACAATGAGCAGTTCTTC. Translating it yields CASSLSGTEYNEQFF.

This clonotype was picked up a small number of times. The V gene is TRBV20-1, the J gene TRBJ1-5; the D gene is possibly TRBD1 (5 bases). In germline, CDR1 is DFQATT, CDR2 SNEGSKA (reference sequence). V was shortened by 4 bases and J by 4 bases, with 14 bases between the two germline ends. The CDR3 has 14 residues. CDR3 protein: CSATRRGLNQPQHF. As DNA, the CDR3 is TGCAGTGCTACCCGGAGGGGTCTAAATCAGCCCCAGCATTTT.

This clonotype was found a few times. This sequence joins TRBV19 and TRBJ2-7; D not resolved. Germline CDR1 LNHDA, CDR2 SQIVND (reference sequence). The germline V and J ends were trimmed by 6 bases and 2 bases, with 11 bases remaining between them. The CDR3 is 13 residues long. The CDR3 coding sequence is TGTGCCAGTAGCCCCTCCGACGCCTACGAGCAGTACTTC. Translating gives CASSPSDAYEQYF. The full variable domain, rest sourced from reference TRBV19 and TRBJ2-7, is DGGITQSPKYLFRKEGQNVTLSCEQNLNHDAMYWYRQDPGQGLRLIYYSQIVNDFQKGDIAEGYSVSREKKESFPLTVTSAQKNPTAFYLCASSPSDAYEQYFGPGTRLTVT.

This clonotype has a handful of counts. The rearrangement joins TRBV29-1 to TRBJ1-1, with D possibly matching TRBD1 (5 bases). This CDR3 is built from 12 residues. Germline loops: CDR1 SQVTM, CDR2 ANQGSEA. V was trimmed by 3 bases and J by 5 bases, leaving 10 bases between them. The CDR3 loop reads CSVDWGGTEAFF. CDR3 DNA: TGCAGCGTTGATTGGGGCGGGACTGAAGCTTTCTTT. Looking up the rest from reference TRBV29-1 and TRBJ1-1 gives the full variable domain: SAVISQKPSRDICQRGTSLTIQCQVDSQVTMMFWYRQQPGQSLTLIATANQGSEATYESGFVIDKFPISRPNLTFSTLTVSNMSPEDSSIYLCSVDWGGTEAFFGQGTRLTVV.

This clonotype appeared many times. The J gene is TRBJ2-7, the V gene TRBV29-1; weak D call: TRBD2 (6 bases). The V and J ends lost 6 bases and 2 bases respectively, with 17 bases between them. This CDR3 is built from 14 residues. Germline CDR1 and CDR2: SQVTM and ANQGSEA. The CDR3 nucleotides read TGCAGCGTATCACCCGGGACTTATACCTACGAGCAGTACTTC. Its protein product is CSVSPGTYTYEQYF.

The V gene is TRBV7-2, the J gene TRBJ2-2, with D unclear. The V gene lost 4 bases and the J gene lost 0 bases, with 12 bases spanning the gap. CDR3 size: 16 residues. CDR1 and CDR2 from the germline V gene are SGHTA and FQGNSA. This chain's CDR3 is CASSSLLGSNTGELFF. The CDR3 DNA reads TGTGCCAGCAGCTCACTCTTGGGATCGAACACCGGGGAGCTGTTTTTT.

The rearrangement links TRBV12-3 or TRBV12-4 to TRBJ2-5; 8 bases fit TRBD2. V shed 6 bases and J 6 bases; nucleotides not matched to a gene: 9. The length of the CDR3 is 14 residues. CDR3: CASRLGLGKQTQYF. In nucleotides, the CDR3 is TGTGCCAGCAGGCTGGGACTAGGTAAACAGACCCAGTACTTC.

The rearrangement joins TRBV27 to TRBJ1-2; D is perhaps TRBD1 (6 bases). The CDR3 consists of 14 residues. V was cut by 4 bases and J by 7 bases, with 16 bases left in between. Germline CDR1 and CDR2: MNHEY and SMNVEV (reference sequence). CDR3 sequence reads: CASSSQQGFSGYTF. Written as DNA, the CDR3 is TGTGCCAGCAGTTCCCAACAGGGATTCTCTGGCTACACCTTC.

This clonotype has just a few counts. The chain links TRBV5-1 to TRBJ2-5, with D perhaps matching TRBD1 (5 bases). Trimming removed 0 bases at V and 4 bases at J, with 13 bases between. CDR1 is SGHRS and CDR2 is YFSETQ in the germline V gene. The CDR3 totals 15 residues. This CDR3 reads CASSLDQGKGETQYF. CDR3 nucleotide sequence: TGCGCCAGCAGCTTGGACCAGGGAAAGGGAGAGACCCAGTACTTC.